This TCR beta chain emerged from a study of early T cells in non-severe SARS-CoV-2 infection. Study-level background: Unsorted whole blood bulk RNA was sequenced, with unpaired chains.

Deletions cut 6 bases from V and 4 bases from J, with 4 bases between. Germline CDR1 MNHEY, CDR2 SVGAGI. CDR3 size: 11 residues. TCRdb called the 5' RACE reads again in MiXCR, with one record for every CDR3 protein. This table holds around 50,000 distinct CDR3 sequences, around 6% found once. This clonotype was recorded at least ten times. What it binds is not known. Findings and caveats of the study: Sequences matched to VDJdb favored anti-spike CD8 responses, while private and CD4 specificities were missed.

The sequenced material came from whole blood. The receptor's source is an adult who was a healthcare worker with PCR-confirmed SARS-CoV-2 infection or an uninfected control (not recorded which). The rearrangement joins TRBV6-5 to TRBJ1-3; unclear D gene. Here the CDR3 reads CASRGGNTIYF. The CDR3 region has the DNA TGTGCCAGCAGGGGAGGAAACACCATATATTTT.